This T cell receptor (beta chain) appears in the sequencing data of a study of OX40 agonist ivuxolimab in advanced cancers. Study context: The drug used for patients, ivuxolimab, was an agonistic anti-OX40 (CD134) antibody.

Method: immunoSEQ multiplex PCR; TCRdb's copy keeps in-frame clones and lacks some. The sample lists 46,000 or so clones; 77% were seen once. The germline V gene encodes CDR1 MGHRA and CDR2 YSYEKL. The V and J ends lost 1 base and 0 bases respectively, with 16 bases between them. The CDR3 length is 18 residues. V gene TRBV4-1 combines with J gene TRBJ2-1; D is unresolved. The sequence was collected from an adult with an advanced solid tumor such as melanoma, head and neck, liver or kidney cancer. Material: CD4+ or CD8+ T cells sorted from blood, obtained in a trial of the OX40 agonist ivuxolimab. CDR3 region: CASSQVDLLPSSYNEQFF. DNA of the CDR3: TGCGCCAGCAGCCAAGTGGACCTCCTCCCTAGCTCCTACAATGAGCAGTTCTTC.